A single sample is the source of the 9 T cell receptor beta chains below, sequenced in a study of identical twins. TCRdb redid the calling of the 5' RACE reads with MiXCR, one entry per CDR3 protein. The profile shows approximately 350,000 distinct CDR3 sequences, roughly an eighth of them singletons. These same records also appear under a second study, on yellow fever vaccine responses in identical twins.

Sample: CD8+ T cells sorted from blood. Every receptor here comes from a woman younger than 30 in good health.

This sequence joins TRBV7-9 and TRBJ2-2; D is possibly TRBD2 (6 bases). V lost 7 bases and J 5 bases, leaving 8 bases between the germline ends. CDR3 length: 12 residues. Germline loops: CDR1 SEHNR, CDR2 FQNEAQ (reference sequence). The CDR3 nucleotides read TGTGCCAGCACCGGAGGGACCGGGGAGCTGTTTTTT. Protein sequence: CASTGGTGELFF.

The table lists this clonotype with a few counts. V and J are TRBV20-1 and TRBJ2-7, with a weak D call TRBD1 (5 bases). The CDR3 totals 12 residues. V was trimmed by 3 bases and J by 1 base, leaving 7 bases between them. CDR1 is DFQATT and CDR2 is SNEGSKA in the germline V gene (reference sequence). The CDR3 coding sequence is TGCAGTGCTAGTAAGGGGTCCTACGAGCAGTACTTC. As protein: CSASKGSYEQYF.

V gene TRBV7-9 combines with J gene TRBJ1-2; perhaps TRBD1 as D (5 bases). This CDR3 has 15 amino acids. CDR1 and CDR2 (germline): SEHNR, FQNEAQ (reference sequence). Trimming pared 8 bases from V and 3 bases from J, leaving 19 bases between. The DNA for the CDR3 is TGTGCCAGCCAAAACGTCAGGGTCTGGGACTATGGCTACACCTTC. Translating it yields CASQNVRVWDYGYTF.

The CDR3 region is CASIVEQGGNEQFF. In DNA, the CDR3 is TGTGCCAGCATTGTAGAACAGGGTGGGAATGAGCAGTTCTTC. The rearrangement uses TRBV28 and TRBJ2-1; possibly TRBD1 for D (6 bases). The CDR3 is 14 residues long. V was clipped by 7 bases and J by 7 bases, with 17 bases between them. Germline CDR1 MDHEN, CDR2 SYDVKM. The whole variable domain, filled in from reference TRBV28 and TRBJ2-1, reads DVKVTQSSRYLVKRTGEKVFLECVQDMDHENMFWYRQDPGLGLRLIYFSYDVKMKEKGDIPEGYSVSREKKERFSLILESASTNQTSMYLCASIVEQGGNEQFFGPGTRLTVL.

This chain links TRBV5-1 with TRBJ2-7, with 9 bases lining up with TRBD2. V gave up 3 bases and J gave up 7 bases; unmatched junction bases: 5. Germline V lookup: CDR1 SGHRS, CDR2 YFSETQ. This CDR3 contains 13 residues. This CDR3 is CASSSGLASEQYV. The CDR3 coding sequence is TGCGCCAGCAGCTCCGGACTAGCGAGTGAGCAGTACGTC.

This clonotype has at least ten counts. CDR3 sequence: CASSLGGPTDTQYF. CDR3 sequence (DNA): TGTGCCAGCAGTTTGGGGGGGCCGACAGATACGCAGTATTTT. The chain has TRBV12-3 or TRBV12-4 and TRBJ2-3; D is perhaps TRBD2 (7 bases). This CDR3 is 14 amino acids long. Trimming took 3 bases from V and 3 from J, leaving 10 bases between them.

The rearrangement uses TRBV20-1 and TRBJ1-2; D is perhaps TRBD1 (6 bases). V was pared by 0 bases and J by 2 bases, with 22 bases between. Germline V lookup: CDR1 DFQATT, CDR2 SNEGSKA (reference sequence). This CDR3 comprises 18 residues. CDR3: CSARDGTRQVPFNYGYTF. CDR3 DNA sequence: TGCAGTGCTAGAGATGGTACTAGACAGGTCCCCTTCAACTATGGCTACACCTTC.

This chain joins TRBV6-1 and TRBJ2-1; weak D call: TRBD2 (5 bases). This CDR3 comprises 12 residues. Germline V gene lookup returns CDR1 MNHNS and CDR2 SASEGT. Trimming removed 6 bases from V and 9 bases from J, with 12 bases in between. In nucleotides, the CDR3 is TGTGCCAGCAGAACCACTAGATTTGAGCAGTTCTTC. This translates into CASRTTRFEQFF.

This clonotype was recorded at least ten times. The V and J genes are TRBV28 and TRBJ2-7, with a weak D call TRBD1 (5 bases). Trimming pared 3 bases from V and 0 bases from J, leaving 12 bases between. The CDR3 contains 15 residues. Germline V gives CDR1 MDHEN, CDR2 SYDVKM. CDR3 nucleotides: TGTGCCAGCAGTTTGGGGCAGGCGTTCTCCTACGAGCAGTACGTC. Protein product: CASSLGQAFSYEQYV.